This TCR beta chain was captured in a study of response to subunit inactivated influenza vaccine. Via MiXCR, TCRdb re-called the RT-PCR reads, giving one row per CDR3 protein. Among hundreds of thousands of distinct CDR3 sequences listed, 10% to 15% were seen once. CDR3 length equals 15 residues. Germline V gives CDR1 SGHKS, CDR2 YYEKEE (reference sequence). With 4 bases clipped from V and 3 bases from J, the junction kept 6 bases outside the gene matches. On this clonotype: Its antigen is undetermined.

Notes on the study in general: Authors suggested each seasonal flu vaccination may recruit only limited numbers of new T cells.

The chain combines TRBV5-5 with TRBJ2-7, with 11 bases aligning to TRBD1. This TCR came from a man in his fifties or sixties who received an inactivated influenza vaccine. Source: PBMCs from blood, taken about 40 days after vaccination. The CDR3 reads CASSAGQGVLYEQYF. The CDR3 DNA follows: TGTGCCAGCAGCGCGGGACAGGGGGTCCTCTACGAGCAGTACTTC.